The next 12 T cell receptor beta chains were all read from a single sample in a study of cytomegalovirus exposure and HLA in healthy donors. The PCR had 60 Vbeta and 13 Jbeta primers. Profiled with immunoSEQ multiplex PCR; TCRdb holds only in-frame clones, not every one. The profile covers about 170,000 clones, with roughly 80% appearing a single time and approximately 13% taken by the ten largest. The sample comprised PBMCs. These receptors originate from a woman between 50 and 59 years old in good health and CMV-seropositive.

V and J are TRBV18 and TRBJ2-7; perhaps TRBD1 as D (5 bases). CDR3 size: 14 residues. Germline CDR1 KGHSH, CDR2 LQKENI. V gave up 2 bases and J gave up 4 bases, with 12 bases separating them. The CDR3 sequence: CASSPADSLYEQYF. For the CDR3, the DNA is TGTGCCAGCTCACCAGCCGACAGTCTGTACGAGCAGTACTTC. The full variable domain, in which reference TRBV18 and TRBJ2-7 provide the parts outside the CDR3, is NAGVMQNPRHLVRRRGQEARLRCSPMKGHSHVYWYRQLPEEGLKFMVYLQKENIIDESGMPKERFSAEFPKEGPSILRIQQVVRGDSAAYFCASSPADSLYEQYFGPGTRLTVT.

The chain carries TRBV4-1 and TRBJ2-5; D unclear. The CDR3 contains 15 residues. The V end lost 1 base, the J end lost 2 bases, and 11 bases lay between the germline ends. The germline V gene has CDR1 MGHRA and CDR2 YSYEKL. The CDR3 bases are TGCGCCAGCAGCCAAGTAGCAGCCCCTCAAGAGACCCAGTACTTC. Its translation is CASSQVAAPQETQYF.

The genes are TRBV5-4 and TRBJ2-3, with TRBD2 as a possible D gene (5 bases). CDR3 length: 16 amino acids. CDR1 and CDR2 (germline): SGHNT, YYREEE (reference sequence). The V end was cut by 3 bases, the J end by 3 bases, with 17 bases between. The CDR3 loop reads CASSSDYPKATDTQYF. The CDR3 nucleotides read TGTGCCAGCAGCTCCGACTACCCCAAGGCAACAGATACGCAGTATTTT.

V is TRBV4-2 and J is TRBJ2-7, with 7 bases matching TRBD2. The ends lost 0 bases at V and 4 bases at J; junction bases unmatched: 6. This CDR3 is built from 15 residues. Germline loops: CDR1 LGHNA, CDR2 YNFKEQ. CDR3 nucleotides: TGTGCCAGCAGCCAAGAACTCCACGGGGGGTACGAGCAGTACTTC. Translating gives CASSQELHGGYEQYF.

This chain joins TRBV10-3 and TRBJ2-2; the match to TRBD2 covers 8 bases. This CDR3 comprises 16 residues. Trimming removed 6 bases from V and 0 bases from J; junction bases left unmatched: 6. From germline, CDR1 is ENHRY and CDR2 SYGVKD. CDR3 residues: CAIRRAGGTNTGELFF. The DNA for the CDR3 is TGTGCCATCAGGAGGGCGGGGGGCACGAACACCGGGGAGCTGTTTTTT.

The gene calls are TRBV19 and TRBJ1-4; TRBD1 aligns across 9 bases. With 6 bases clipped from V and 7 bases from J, the junction kept 6 bases outside the gene matches. Germline CDR1 reads LNHDA; CDR2 reads SQIVND (reference sequence). The CDR3 covers 14 residues. The CDR3 DNA sequence: TGTGCCAGTAGCCGGACAGGGGTAGTTGAAAAACTGTTTTTT. It is translated as CASSRTGVVEKLFF.

In DNA, the CDR3 is TGTGCCAGCCGGAGCGGGGCAAACACCGGGGAGCTGTTTTTT. Translated: CASRSGANTGELFF. This chain links TRBV6-1 with TRBJ2-2; 7 positions agree with TRBD2. This CDR3 has 14 amino acids. The V gene end was trimmed by 8 bases and the J gene end by 2 bases; junction bases not matched to a gene: 5. Germline-derived CDR1 and CDR2 are MNHNS and SASEGT.

The V and J genes are TRBV9 and TRBJ1-2; maybe TRBD1 (5 bases). In germline, CDR1 is SGDLS, CDR2 YYNGEE. This CDR3 comprises 13 residues. Trimming pared 2 bases from V and 3 bases from J, leaving 8 bases between. The CDR3 DNA reads TGTGCCAGCAGCGTCTCGGGGGACTATGGCTACACCTTC. Encoded protein: CASSVSGDYGYTF.

The V and J genes are TRBV4-2 and TRBJ2-7; 9 bases match TRBD2. The V segment lost 4 bases and the J segment 4 bases; nucleotides outside the gene matches: 14. There are 17 residues in the CDR3. CDR1 is LGHNA and CDR2 is YNFKEQ in the germline V gene. CDR3 in DNA: TGTGCCAGCAGCCCAAAAGGGGGCGGGGGGGCCGAGTACGAGCAGTACTTC. Its translation: CASSPKGGGGAEYEQYF.

This clone was counted only a few times. V usage is TRBV27 and J usage is TRBJ2-4; the match to TRBD2 covers 8 bases. CDR1 and CDR2 from the germline V gene are MNHEY and SMNVEV (reference sequence). The CDR3 spans 15 residues. J lost 0 bases, V lost 6 bases, and 4 bases had no gene match. The CDR3 nucleotides are TGTGCCAGCAGGACGGGGGGGGTAGCCAAAAACATTCAGTACTTC. Encoded protein: CASRTGGVAKNIQYF.

The V gene is TRBV6-5, the J gene TRBJ1-1, with TRBD1 as a possible D gene (5 bases). The CDR3 is 11 amino acids. Germline V lookup: CDR1 MNHEY, CDR2 SVGAGI. V was pared by 7 bases and J by 6 bases, with 9 bases between. Written as DNA, the CDR3 is TGTGCCAGCATCCAGGGATCTGAAGCTTTCTTT. Translated, it gives CASIQGSEAFF.

The chain is built from TRBV6-1 and TRBJ2-6; D unresolved. Germline values: CDR1 MNHNS, CDR2 SASEGT. V lost 7 bases, J lost 0 bases, and 4 bases lay in between. CDR3 size: 13 residues. The DNA of the CDR3 is TGTGCCAGCACTAGCTCTGGGGCCAACGTCCTGACTTTC. Protein product: CASTSSGANVLTF.